This T cell receptor beta chain appears in the sequencing data of a study of OX40 agonist ivuxolimab in advanced cancers. Across the whole study: Three dose-escalation patients had partial responses: one with hepatocellular carcinoma and two with cutaneous melanoma.

Overall study findings and caveats: Averaging showed that CD8+ T cells had more expanded clones than CD4+ did.

To note about this clone: The antigen remains undetermined.

The protocol was immunoSEQ multiplex PCR, while the TCRdb copy is restricted to in-frame clones and leaves out a portion. The repertoire holds about 66,000 clones, 86% seen once, with 3.5% to 4% in the top ten. V was shortened by 0 bases and J by 0 bases, with 7 bases between the two germline ends. Germline V CDR1 and CDR2: SGHRS, YFSETQ. The CDR3 consists of 15 residues. The TCR was taken from an adult with an advanced solid tumor such as melanoma, head and neck, liver or kidney cancer. The chain links TRBV5-1 to TRBJ1-3, with D unclear. The source material was CD4+ or CD8+ T cells sorted from blood, sampled in a trial of the OX40 agonist ivuxolimab. CDR3 protein: CASSLDSRSGNTIYF. The DNA for the CDR3 is TGCGCCAGCAGCTTGGACAGCCGCTCTGGAAACACCATATATTTT.